The present T cell receptor (beta chain) was sequenced within a study of blood T cell repertoires in COVID-19. The wider study: COVID-19 samples from acute and convalescent phases originated in the United States, Italy and Spain.

This clone has a handful of counts. V lost 2 bases and J lost 0; bases outside the gene matches: 1. There are 14 residues in the CDR3. Looked up from germline, CDR1 is MNHEY and CDR2 is SVGAGI. The assay was immunoSEQ multiplex PCR, and TCRdb's table has in-frame clones only and misses some. The sample carries 120,000 or so clones, around 70% recorded once. The receptor was isolated from a man aged 55 to 70 with acute or convalescent COVID-19. The chain links TRBV6-5 to TRBJ2-7, with TRBD1 matching 7 bases. The specimen was peripheral blood. The CDR3 reads CASSYGDSSYEQYF. The CDR3 bases are TGTGCCAGCAGTTACGGGGACAGCTCCTACGAGCAGTACTTC.